The text below deals with one TCR beta chain. This specimen belongs to a study of control samples from healthy donors and cancer patients. This CDR3 spans 16 amino acids. V lost 5 bases and J 1 base, leaving 16 bases between the germline ends. Germline values: CDR1 MNHEY, CDR2 SMNVEV (reference sequence). Here immunoSEQ multiplex PCR was the method, and the copy in TCRdb shows in-frame clones only, minus some. The sample includes roughly 130,000 clones, approximately 90% of them seen just once. Material: blood. The clonotype originates from a man between 50 and 59 years old in good health. The V and J genes are TRBV27 and TRBJ2-3; D may match TRBD1 or TRBD2 (5 bases each). CDR3 amino acids: CASSLPGRSGTDTQYF. Here the CDR3 DNA reads TGTGCCAGCAGTCTACCGGGGCGCTCTGGCACAGATACGCAGTATTTT.